This record concerns one TCR beta chain sequence. This specimen belongs to a study of blood T cell repertoires in COVID-19. Study overall: Spain, Italy and the United States supplied samples that represented acute and convalescent COVID-19. In each case, the material was cDNA or gDNA derived from T cells, B-cell-depleted T cells, or PBMCs.

Authors' methods: Counts of nucleated cells, estimated from reference gene primer amplification, were obtained. Measured with immunoSEQ multiplex PCR; TCRdb has only the in-frame clones, and not every one. The V and J calls and clone size come from that table; D and trimming were worked out from the DNA. The table lists more than 250,000 clones, around 87% of them singletons. V was shortened by 0 bases and J by 0 bases, with 10 bases between the two germline ends. CDR3 length: 16 residues. In germline, CDR1 is KGHSH, CDR2 LQKENI. The sample taken for sequencing was peripheral blood. The V call is TRBV18, the J call TRBJ2-3; no reliable D call. The clonotype originates from a man aged 18 to 30 with active or convalescent COVID-19. CDR3 sequence (DNA): TGTGCCAGCTCACCACCGGTGGCGGCTAGCACAGATACGCAGTATTTT. Translated: CASSPPVAASTDTQYF.